The 16 T cell receptor beta chains in this list originate from one sample, sequenced in a study of response to subunit inactivated influenza vaccine. Via MiXCR, TCRdb re-called the RT-PCR reads, giving one row per CDR3 protein. Of about 190,000 distinct CDR3 sequences listed, approximately 15% were seen once; the top ten hold roughly 25%. Sequencing used CD8+ T cells sorted from PBMCs, obtained about 5 days after vaccination. The receptors come from a man aged 50-59 years who received an inactivated influenza vaccine.

This clonotype was observed a single time. One end of the junction fails to match germline, which may point to a read error. The chain's CDR3 is CASSQDPLASSEQYF. The CDR3 region has the DNA TGCGCCAGCAGCCAAGATCCCCTAGCATCCTCCGAGCAGTACTTC. This chain joins TRBV4-3 and TRBJ2-7; possible D gene TRBD2, 5 bases. Looked up from germline, CDR1 is LGHNA and CDR2 is YSLEER. This CDR3 contains 15 residues.

This clonotype was seen a handful of times. V and J are TRBV5-4 and TRBJ2-2; D is uncertain. Trimming shortened V by 2 bases and J by 2 bases, and 10 bases separated the two germline ends. This CDR3 has 15 residues. CDR1 and CDR2 (germline): SGHNT, YYREEE (reference sequence). CDR3 DNA sequence: TGTGCCAGCAGCTTTGGCAGAATTAACACCGGGGAGCTGTTTTTT. Amino acids: CASSFGRINTGELFF.

The V call is TRBV6-5, the J call TRBJ2-1, with 7 bases that match TRBD2. This CDR3 is 17 amino acids long. Per the germline V gene, CDR1 is MNHEY and CDR2 is SVGAGI. J lost 2 bases, V lost 3 bases, and 10 bases had no gene match. The CDR3 region has the DNA TGTGCCAGCAGTTATTCGCTAGAGGGGAGGGCCTACAATGAGCAGTTCTTC. Amino acids: CASSYSLEGRAYNEQFF.

V usage is TRBV4-3 and J usage is TRBJ2-7; TRBD2 agrees at 12 bases. CDR1 and CDR2 (germline): LGHNA, YSLEER. This CDR3 comprises 14 residues. The V gene end was trimmed by 3 bases and the J gene end by 6 bases; junction bases not matched to a gene: 3. The CDR3 loop reads CASSQWTSGIEQYF. DNA of the CDR3: TGCGCCAGCAGCCAGTGGACTAGCGGGATCGAGCAGTACTTC.

This clonotype was seen only a few times. V is TRBV20-1 and J is TRBJ2-7; D might be TRBD2 (7 bases). CDR1 and CDR2 (germline): DFQATT, SNEGSKA (reference sequence). V was clipped by 1 base and J by 4 bases, with 14 bases between them. The CDR3 totals 14 residues. CDR3 nucleotides: TGCAGTGCTAGAGGCGGTCGGGGGGCGTACGAGCAGTACTTC. It is translated as CSARGGRGAYEQYF.

This clonotype was found a few times. The V call is TRBV19, the J call TRBJ2-3; D assignment may be TRBD1 or TRBD2 (5 bases each). Per the germline V gene, CDR1 is LNHDA and CDR2 is SQIVND (reference sequence). The CDR3 extends over 16 amino acids. Trimming shortened V by 3 bases and J by 1 base, and 14 bases separated the two germline ends. In DNA form, the CDR3 reads TGTGCCAGTAGTATGACGCCGGGACGGGGCACAGATACGCAGTATTTT. Translated, it gives CASSMTPGRGTDTQYF.

There are a few counts of this clonotype. J is TRBJ2-1 and V is TRBV12-3 or TRBV12-4; 7 positions match TRBD2. CDR3 size: 14 residues. V was pared by 3 bases and J by 9 bases, with 8 bases of the junction left unmatched. The CDR3 DNA is TGTGCCAGCAGTTTTGCGGGAGCCTCCCCTGAGCAGTTCTTC. Amino acids: CASSFAGASPEQFF.

This clonotype occurred many times. This chain connects TRBV24-1 to TRBJ2-2; D is possibly TRBD1 (5 bases). Germline V lookup: CDR1 KGHDR, CDR2 SFDVKD. CDR3 length: 16 residues. V was clipped by 4 bases and J by 5 bases, with 16 bases between them. The CDR3 DNA reads TGTGCCACCAGTGACCCTGGACACCATGAAACCGGGGAGCTGTTTTTT. Translating gives CATSDPGHHETGELFF.

This clonotype has a handful of counts. The genes are TRBV24-1 and TRBJ1-1; TRBD1 matches at 8 bases. CDR1 KGHDR and CDR2 SFDVKD come from the germline V gene. The CDR3 sequence is 13 residues long. Trimming cost V 9 bases and J 0 bases; bases outside gene matches: 2. The CDR3 spells CATRTGMNTEAFF. The CDR3 DNA sequence: TGTGCCACCCGGACAGGGATGAACACTGAAGCTTTCTTT.

The chain employs TRBV6-2 or TRBV6-3 and TRBJ2-5, with a weak D call TRBD1 (5 bases). The V end was cut by 2 bases, the J end by 5 bases, with 9 bases between. The CDR3 has 13 amino acids. Germline CDR1 reads MNHEY; CDR2 reads SVGEGT. CDR3 DNA sequence: TGTGCCAGCAGTTACGACAGTGGGGAGACCCAGTACTTC. It encodes CASSYDSGETQYF.

This clonotype was recorded a few times. This sequence joins TRBV27 and TRBJ2-2; the D call may be TRBD1 or TRBD2 (6 bases each). This CDR3 has 17 amino acids. Germline loops: CDR1 MNHEY, CDR2 SMNVEV (reference sequence). V was clipped by 5 bases and J by 4 bases, with 20 bases between them. Written as DNA, the CDR3 is TGTGCCAGCAGTCTCTCCCGGGGGCTAGCGCGCACCGGGGAGCTGTTTTTT. This translates into CASSLSRGLARTGELFF.

This clonotype was observed a few times. The chain joins TRBV20-1 to TRBJ2-5; no reliable D call. Germline CDR1 is DFQATT and CDR2 is SNEGSKA (reference sequence). The CDR3 runs 13 residues. V was trimmed by 4 bases and J by 0 bases, leaving 9 bases between them. The CDR3, as DNA: TGCAGTGCTACGGCCACGTACCAAGAGACCCAGTACTTC. Its translation is CSATATYQETQYF.

This clonotype was detected only a few times. J is TRBJ1-6 and V is TRBV4-3; 7 bases are shared with TRBD1. Per the germline V gene, CDR1 is LGHNA and CDR2 is YSLEER. The CDR3 has 14 amino acids. Trimming took 8 bases from V and 3 from J; bases not matched to a gene: 4. For the CDR3, the DNA is TGCGCCAGCTCAGGGACAGTCTATAATTCACCCCTCCACTTT. Amino acids: CASSGTVYNSPLHF.

The chain employs TRBV7-9 and TRBJ2-4; the D gene is possibly TRBD1 (6 bases). There are 14 residues in the CDR3. The germline V gene encodes CDR1 SEHNR and CDR2 FQNEAQ (reference sequence). The germline V and J ends were trimmed by 4 bases and 1 base, with 8 bases remaining between them. CDR3 bases: TGTGCCAGCAGCTCGGACAGCGCCAAAAACATTCAGTACTTC. Its translation is CASSSDSAKNIQYF.

The chain combines TRBV20-1 with TRBJ2-7; TRBD2 is a possible D gene (5 bases). Germline V gene lookup returns CDR1 DFQATT and CDR2 SNEGSKA (reference sequence). The CDR3 covers 12 residues. V was cut by 6 bases and J by 5 bases, with 14 bases left in between. The CDR3 nucleotides read TGCAGTGCCCACCGGTCGGGAAACGAGCAGTACTTC. This encodes CSAHRSGNEQYF.

This chain links TRBV4-2 with TRBJ2-3; 15 bases match TRBD2. The CDR3 spans 22 residues. The V gene's germline CDR1 is LGHNA and CDR2 YNFKEQ. V was pared by 1 base and J by 0 bases, with 14 bases of the junction left unmatched. The CDR3 reads CASSQVAPTGTSGGPSTDTQYF. CDR3 bases: TGTGCCAGCAGCCAAGTCGCCCCAACCGGGACTAGCGGGGGGCCTAGCACAGATACGCAGTATTTT.